This record covers a single T cell receptor beta chain. Profiled with immunoSEQ multiplex PCR; TCRdb holds only in-frame clones, not every one. The sample carries 120,000 to 150,000 clones, 75% to 90% recorded once. CDR1 and CDR2 from the germline V gene are SGHKS and YYEKEE (reference sequence). The length of the CDR3 is 15 residues. V dropped 4 bases and J dropped 3; count of bases not matched to a gene: 8. This sample stems from a study of blood T cell repertoires in COVID-19. Study-level information: The analysed material was cDNA or gDNA that came from T cells, B-cell-depleted T cells, or PBMCs.

Material for sequencing was peripheral blood. This sequence was found in a woman aged 60-75 years with active COVID-19. J is TRBJ1-2 and V is TRBV5-5; 8 bases agree with TRBD1. The CDR3 here is CASSIGQGWDYGYTF. The CDR3 DNA reads as TGTGCCAGCAGCATAGGACAGGGCTGGGACTATGGCTACACCTTC.